Below are 30 T cell receptor beta chains sequenced from a single sample in a study of beta chain features in type 1 diabetes. Every isolated RNA sample was fully reverse transcribed, so sequencing captured expressed TCRB transcripts. The method was immunoSEQ multiplex PCR; TCRdb's version includes in-frame clones alone and lacks a portion of them. The sample has about 130,000 clones, about 10% seen once. Sequencing was carried out using central memory CD4+ T cells from blood. The receptors derive from a man between 18 and 35 years old in good health.

In this sample, this clone turned up a few times. The chain combines TRBV18 with TRBJ1-1, with 8 nucleotides matching TRBD1. This CDR3 is built from 15 residues. V shed 3 bases and J 0 bases; nucleotides not matched to a gene: 3. CDR1 is KGHSH and CDR2 is LQKENI in the germline V gene. The CDR3 spells CASSPGDRLNTEAFF. CDR3 DNA sequence: TGTGCCAGCTCACCCGGGGACAGGTTGAACACTGAAGCTTTCTTT.

V gene TRBV27 combines with J gene TRBJ2-5; 11 positions match TRBD2. The CDR3 contains 15 residues. J was trimmed by 5 bases and V by 3 bases; bases with no gene match: 5. From germline, CDR1 is MNHEY and CDR2 SMNVEV (reference sequence). The chain's CDR3 is CASSFTSGGWETQYF. CDR3 coding DNA: TGTGCCAGCAGTTTCACTAGCGGGGGTTGGGAGACCCAGTACTTC.

The rearrangement joins TRBV6-6 to TRBJ2-1; TRBD1 matches at 7 bases. The CDR3 consists of 13 residues. Germline CDR1 is MNHNY and CDR2 is SVGAGI (reference sequence). V shed 2 bases, J shed 9 bases, and the junction held 4 bases outside the gene matches. CDR3 coding DNA: TGTGCCAGCAGTTACGAACAGGGGACTGAGCAGTTCTTC. It encodes CASSYEQGTEQFF.

The chain couples TRBV7-8 to TRBJ1-1, with unresolved D. The CDR3 extends over 13 amino acids. Deletions cut 5 bases from V and 1 base from J, with 8 bases between. Germline V lookup: CDR1 SGHVS, CDR2 FQNEAQ. The CDR3 region is CASSHAPNTEAFF. In DNA form, the CDR3 reads TGTGCCAGCAGCCACGCGCCGAACACTGAAGCTTTCTTT.

The gene calls are TRBV7-2 and TRBJ2-2, with D possibly TRBD1 on 6 matching bases. Germline CDR1 is SGHTA and CDR2 is FQGNSA. The germline V and J ends were trimmed by 2 bases and 6 bases, with 10 bases remaining between them. CDR3 length: 14 amino acids. In DNA, the CDR3 is TGTGCCAGCAGCTTATCCGAGGGGGCCGGGGAGCTGTTTTTT. It encodes CASSLSEGAGELFF.

This clone was seen repeatedly, ten times or more. The V and J genes are TRBV10-3 and TRBJ2-5, with 8 positions matching TRBD1. The CDR3 extends over 14 amino acids. Trimming removed 8 bases from V and 3 bases from J; junction bases left unmatched: 8. Germline CDR1 ENHRY, CDR2 SYGVKD. CDR3 nucleotides: TGTGCCATCGGATCGGGACAGGCCGAAGAGACCCAGTACTTC. Translating it yields CAIGSGQAEETQYF.

This clone was counted at least ten times. This chain uses TRBV7-2 with TRBJ2-2; maybe TRBD1 (6 bases). The germline V and J ends were trimmed by 4 bases and 9 bases, with 12 bases remaining between them. In germline, CDR1 is SGHTA, CDR2 FQGNSA. The CDR3 consists of 13 residues. The CDR3 here is CASSSDRFRELFF. The CDR3 DNA is TGTGCCAGCAGCTCCGACAGGTTTCGGGAGCTGTTTTTT.

This clone was counted at least ten times. The genes are TRBV5-4 and TRBJ2-3, with 8 positions matching TRBD2. CDR3 length: 15 residues. CDR1 is SGHNT, CDR2 YYREEE, per germline (reference sequence). Trimming took 4 bases from V and 0 from J; bases not matched to a gene: 4. The DNA of the CDR3 is TGTGCCAGCAGCCGTAGCGGGGCTAGCACAGATACGCAGTATTTT. It is translated as CASSRSGASTDTQYF. Using reference TRBV5-4 and TRBJ2-3 for the parts outside the CDR3, the full variable domain is ETGVTQSPTHLIKTRGQQVTLRCSSQSGHNTVSWYQQALGQGPQFIFQYYREEENGRGNFPPRFSGLQFPNYSSELNVNALELDDSALYLCASSRSGASTDTQYFGPGTRLTVL.

The rearrangement joins TRBV11-2 to TRBJ1-5, with a possible D match to TRBD1 (5 bases). Germline CDR1 SGHAT, CDR2 FQNNGV. This CDR3 spans 16 amino acids. V lost 2 bases and J lost 2, with 13 bases in between. DNA of the CDR3: TGTGCCAGCAGCTTACTCGGCGGGGGTGGCAATCAGCCCCAGCATTTT. This gives the protein CASSLLGGGGNQPQHF.

This chain uses TRBV9 with TRBJ2-3; 9 positions match TRBD2. CDR3 length: 17 residues. CDR1 and CDR2 from the germline V gene are SGDLS and YYNGEE. J was trimmed by 4 bases and V by 0 bases; bases with no gene match: 9. CDR3 sequence reads: CASSVEFAGGKSDTQYF. The CDR3 region has the DNA TGTGCCAGCAGCGTAGAGTTTGCGGGGGGGAAGTCAGATACGCAGTATTTT.

The genes are TRBV2 and TRBJ1-5; 8 bases fit TRBD1. CDR1 is SNHLY and CDR2 is FYNNEI in the germline V gene. The CDR3 contains 14 residues. Trimming removed 6 bases from V and 7 bases from J; junction bases left unmatched: 8. CDR3 protein: CASRTQGVRQPQHF. DNA for the CDR3: TGTGCCAGCAGAACACAGGGGGTCCGACAGCCCCAGCATTTT.

In this sample, this clone turned up a few times. The CDR3 DNA sequence: TGTGCCAGCAGCGTAGATGGGGGGGCTAGCACAGATACGCAGTATTTT. Translation: CASSVDGGASTDTQYF. V is TRBV9 and J is TRBJ2-3; D is possibly TRBD2 (7 bases). V lost 0 bases to trimming and J lost 0 bases, with 11 bases between them. The CDR3 is 16 amino acids. Germline-derived CDR1 and CDR2 are SGDLS and YYNGEE.

In its sample, this clone was seen a few times. CDR3 DNA sequence: TGTGCCAGCAGCTCAATCAGAGGGCCAGATACGCAGTATTTT. It is translated as CASSSIRGPDTQYF. J is TRBJ2-3 and V is TRBV5-5, with TRBD2 as a possible D gene (5 bases). The CDR3 is made up of 14 amino acids. Trimming cost V 3 bases and J 4 bases, with 12 bases left between them. Germline CDR1 and CDR2: SGHKS and YYEKEE (reference sequence).

This clone was recorded many times. The rearrangement uses TRBV7-9 and TRBJ2-7, with D unresolved. Germline assignment: CDR1 SEHNR and CDR2 FQNEAQ (reference sequence). The CDR3 length is 13 residues. V was clipped by 1 base and J by 6 bases, with 10 bases between them. This chain's CDR3 is CASSLGSGVEQYF. DNA of the CDR3: TGTGCCAGCAGCTTAGGCTCCGGTGTCGAGCAGTACTTC.

This clone has more than one count but fewer than ten. The V and J genes are TRBV11-2 and TRBJ1-1; 7 nucleotides agree with TRBD1. This CDR3 region has 14 residues. Germline V gene sequence: CDR1 SGHAT, CDR2 FQNNGV. V shed 0 bases and J 4 bases; nucleotides not matched to a gene: 2. CDR3 nucleotides: TGTGCCAGCAGCTTAGAAGGGGGCGGCACTGAAGCTTTCTTT. Translating it yields CASSLEGGGTEAFF.

This clone was observed a handful of times. The chain uses TRBV19 and TRBJ2-5, with D maybe TRBD1 (6 bases). Germline lookup yields CDR1 LNHDA and CDR2 SQIVND (reference sequence). CDR3 length equals 18 residues. The ends were cut back, 1 base at V and 5 bases at J, with 23 bases in the middle. The CDR3: CASSIGTLGQPSLETQYF. The CDR3 nucleotides are TGTGCCAGTAGTATAGGAACCCTTGGACAGCCCTCTTTGGAGACCCAGTACTTC.

The sample holds a few counts of this clone. The genes are TRBV9 and TRBJ2-3; D is unresolved. Germline CDR1 is SGDLS and CDR2 is YYNGEE. V lost 2 bases to trimming and J lost 2 bases, with 9 bases between them. This CDR3 has 14 residues. Here the CDR3 reads CASSVRLTTDTQYF. CDR3 DNA sequence: TGTGCCAGCAGCGTGAGACTCACCACAGATACGCAGTATTTT.

This clone was recorded many times. The chain uses TRBV7-2 and TRBJ1-2; perhaps TRBD1 as D (5 bases). Germline CDR1 and CDR2: SGHTA and FQGNSA. The CDR3 has 13 amino acids. Trimming cost V 0 bases and J 6 bases, with 8 bases left between them. The CDR3 region is CASSLAVRDGYTF. CDR3 nucleotide sequence: TGTGCCAGCAGCTTAGCGGTCAGGGATGGCTACACCTTC.

This clone was counted only a few times. The rearrangement uses TRBV19 and TRBJ2-7; maybe TRBD2 (5 bases). The CDR3 has 14 amino acids. Germline V lookup: CDR1 LNHDA, CDR2 SQIVND (reference sequence). Trimming pared 6 bases from V and 3 bases from J, leaving 15 bases between. In DNA, the CDR3 is TGTGCCAGTAGGAGATCGGCAACTAGCTACGAGCAGTACTTC. Amino acids: CASRRSATSYEQYF.

This clone was detected a few times. V and J are TRBV18 and TRBJ2-5, with 13 bases identical to TRBD2. V lost 1 base, J lost 5 bases, and 4 bases stayed unmatched. In germline, CDR1 is KGHSH, CDR2 LQKENI. The CDR3 spans 16 residues. As DNA, the CDR3 is TGTGCCAGCTCACCACGACTAGCGGGGGGTGAGGAGACCCAGTACTTC. Protein sequence: CASSPRLAGGEETQYF.

This clone was counted between two and nine times. This chain uses TRBV27 with TRBJ2-7; weak D call: TRBD1 (5 bases). V lost 1 base, J lost 6 bases, and 16 bases lay in between. CDR1 and CDR2 (germline): MNHEY, SMNVEV (reference sequence). This CDR3 region has 15 residues. CDR3 amino acids: CASSLWTPRLSEQYF. CDR3 DNA sequence: TGTGCCAGCAGTTTATGGACACCCCGTTTAAGCGAGCAGTACTTC.

The rearrangement uses TRBV11-3 and TRBJ2-6; D unclear. V dropped 1 base and J dropped 0 bases, with 7 bases sitting between them. The V gene's germline CDR1 is SGHNT and CDR2 YENEEA. The CDR3 extends over 16 amino acids. The CDR3, as DNA: TGTGCCAGCAGCTTAGGCGCGGCCTCTGGGGCCAACGTCCTGACTTTC. It encodes CASSLGAASGANVLTF.

The gene calls are TRBV5-1 and TRBJ2-5, with 11 bases identical to TRBD2. V gave up 7 bases and J gave up 5 bases; unmatched junction bases: 10. Germline lookup yields CDR1 SGHRS and CDR2 YFSETQ. The CDR3 has 15 residues. DNA of the CDR3: TGCGCCAGCGCCGGCTTAGCGGGGGGGCCGGAGACCCAGTACTTC. As protein: CASAGLAGGPETQYF.

This clone occurred a few times. The chain couples TRBV4-3 to TRBJ1-6; a possible D gene is TRBD1 (6 bases). Germline V CDR1 and CDR2: LGHNA, YSLEER. There are 15 residues in the CDR3. V was trimmed by 0 bases and J by 7 bases, leaving 10 bases between them. CDR3 sequence reads: CASSQDAGANSPLHF. The DNA for the CDR3 is TGCGCCAGCAGCCAAGATGCAGGGGCGAATTCACCCCTCCACTTT.

The chain uses TRBV2 and TRBJ1-5; TRBD1 matches at 8 bases. This CDR3 has 14 amino acids. V gave up 6 bases and J gave up 7 bases; unmatched junction bases: 8. Germline V gives CDR1 SNHLY, CDR2 FYNNEI. This chain's CDR3 is CASRGQGGGQPQHF. CDR3 coding DNA: TGTGCCAGCAGAGGACAGGGTGGCGGGCAGCCCCAGCATTTT.

This chain joins TRBV5-1 and TRBJ1-2, with TRBD1 identical over 7 bases. CDR3 length: 12 residues. With 8 bases clipped from V and 2 bases from J, the junction kept 3 bases outside the gene matches. Germline V gene data show CDR1 as SGHRS and CDR2 as YFSETQ. CDR3 loop: CASSGGNYGYTF. The CDR3 DNA reads as TGCGCCAGTTCAGGGGGAAACTATGGCTACACCTTC.

This rearrangement joins TRBV14 to TRBJ2-3; 12 nucleotides line up with TRBD2. CDR3 size: 18 residues. CDR1 SGHDN and CDR2 FVKESK come from the germline V gene. The V segment lost 5 bases and the J segment 8 bases; nucleotides outside the gene matches: 17. CDR3 DNA sequence: TGTGCCAGCAGCTCCGGGACTAGCGGGTATTGGTTCTCTCCTACGCAGTATTTT. This codes for CASSSGTSGYWFSPTQYF.

This chain joins TRBV6-1 and TRBJ2-7, with unresolved D. There are 13 residues in the CDR3. From germline, CDR1 is MNHNS and CDR2 SASEGT. Trimming took 5 bases from V and 3 from J, leaving 11 bases between them. CDR3 DNA: TGTGCCAGCAGTAGCCGGGTCCTCTACGAGCAGTACTTC. This codes for CASSSRVLYEQYF.

This clone was observed a handful of times. V is TRBV4-3 and J is TRBJ1-2; 9 nucleotides match TRBD1. V trimming: 4 bases; J trimming: 4 bases; junction bases outside the gene matches: 10. The V gene's germline CDR1 is LGHNA and CDR2 YSLEER. CDR3 length equals 16 residues. Here the CDR3 reads CASSLETGGGIYGYTF. CDR3 in DNA: TGCGCCAGCAGCCTGGAGACAGGGGGAGGTATCTATGGCTACACCTTC.

The J gene is TRBJ1-2, the V gene TRBV19, with 8 bases lining up with TRBD1. Germline V CDR1 and CDR2: LNHDA, SQIVND (reference sequence). V shed 10 bases and J 0 bases; nucleotides not matched to a gene: 7. The length of the CDR3 is 14 residues. CDR3 in amino acids: CATKPDRANYGYTF. CDR3 sequence (DNA): TGTGCCACCAAACCGGACAGGGCTAACTATGGCTACACCTTC. Looking up the rest from reference TRBV19 and TRBJ1-2 gives the full variable domain: DGGITQSPKYLFRKEGQNVTLSCEQNLNHDAMYWYRQDPGQGLRLIYYSQIVNDFQKGDIAEGYSVSREKKESFPLTVTSAQKNPTAFYLCATKPDRANYGYTFGSGTRLTVV.